This T cell receptor (beta chain) was retrieved from a study of Ad26.COV2.S vaccination and SARS-CoV-2 variants. Study-level results: Substantial breadth in spike-specific CD8+ and CD4+ T cell responses was reportedly seen after vaccination.

The germline gives CDR1 WNHNN, CDR2 SYGVQD (reference sequence). The CDR3 consists of 16 residues. Trimming stripped 0 bases from V and 2 bases from J, with 11 bases between. Only in-frame clones appear in the TCRdb table, and some are missing; sequencing was by immunoSEQ multiplex PCR. The sample holds over 400,000 clones, around 92% seen once. As to this clone: Its antigen is currently unknown.

As to treatment: over 15 received Ad26.COV2.S at low or high dose, single or two shots; a few received placebo; per-sample allocation not given. The investigators took samples on day 63 after the first vaccine or placebo injection. The individual, an adult aged 18-55 years, was a donor in Boston. This sequence originates from a person aged 18-65 years who received the Ad26.COV2.S COVID-19 vaccine or a placebo. This material consisted of peripheral blood, taken in a trial of Ad26.COV2.S vaccine versus placebo. The chain couples TRBV10-1 to TRBJ2-1; D gene uncertain. CDR3 DNA: TGCGCCAGCAGTGAGTCGGTCATAGCCCCCTACAATGAGCAGTTCTTC. It yields the protein CASSESVIAPYNEQFF.